The 8 T cell receptor beta chains below were found in one sample sequenced in a study of blood T cell repertoires in COVID-19. The protocol was immunoSEQ multiplex PCR, while the TCRdb copy is restricted to in-frame clones and leaves out a portion. The table has hundreds of thousands of clones, 70% to 90% seen once. The material sequenced was peripheral blood. The receptors stem from a woman aged 40 to 50 who had recovered from COVID-19.

The chain combines TRBV27 with TRBJ2-2; TRBD2 matches at 10 bases. V lost 5 bases and J lost 7; bases outside the gene matches: 16. CDR1 and CDR2 from the germline V gene are MNHEY and SMNVEV (reference sequence). This CDR3 is built from 18 residues. The CDR3 here is CASSALPIGLAAGGELFF. The CDR3 nucleotides read TGTGCCAGCAGTGCCCTACCCATAGGACTAGCGGCGGGCGGGGAGCTGTTTTTT.

The rearrangement uses TRBV6-4 and TRBJ2-7, with 8 bases matching TRBD2. Germline assignment: CDR1 MRHNA and CDR2 SNTAGT. Trimming cost V 2 bases and J 4 bases; bases outside gene matches: 10. There are 16 residues in the CDR3. The DNA for the CDR3 is TGTGCCAGCAGTGACCACCACCGGGAGGGGGGGTACGAGCAGTACGTC. Its translation is CASSDHHREGGYEQYV.

The J gene is TRBJ1-2, the V gene TRBV11-3; 8 positions match TRBD1. CDR1 is SGHNT, CDR2 YENEEA, per germline. The length of the CDR3 is 16 residues. With V trimmed by 2 bases and J by 4 bases, 9 bases remained unmatched. In nucleotides, the CDR3 is TGTGCCAGCAGCTTAAGCGGACAGGGAAGCCTCTATGGCTACACCTTC. Its translation is CASSLSGQGSLYGYTF.

The sample holds one count of this clone. The rearrangement uses TRBV3-1 (or the pseudogene TRBV3-2) and TRBJ2-2; 7 positions agree with TRBD2. Germline trimming cut 8 bases from V and 7 bases from J; bases unmatched to any gene: 4. In germline, CDR1 is LGHDT, CDR2 YNNKEL (reference sequence). The CDR3 has 12 amino acids. The CDR3 loop is CASGRGGGELFF. The CDR3 DNA is TGTGCCAGCGGGAGGGGCGGCGGGGAGCTGTTTTTT.

The V call is TRBV3-1 (or the pseudogene TRBV3-2), the J call TRBJ2-5; 12 bases map to TRBD2. CDR3 length: 18 amino acids. V shed 0 bases and J 5 bases; nucleotides not matched to a gene: 10. Per the germline V gene, CDR1 is LGHDT and CDR2 is YNNKEL (reference sequence). CDR3 loop: CASSQDDRLAGERETQYF. In nucleotides, the CDR3 is TGTGCCAGCAGCCAAGATGACCGACTAGCGGGAGAAAGGGAGACCCAGTACTTC.

The chain combines TRBV7-7 with TRBJ2-5; 8 nucleotides line up with TRBD2. The CDR3 length is 14 residues. CDR1 and CDR2 (germline): SSHAT, FNYEAQ (reference sequence). The ends lost 2 bases at V and 4 bases at J; junction bases unmatched: 3. The DNA of the CDR3 is TGTGCCAGCAGCTTACGGGAGGGGCGAGAGACCCAGTACTTC. The encoded protein is CASSLREGRETQYF.

The CDR3 is CASSPFYLAGGLDTQYF. DNA for the CDR3: TGTGCCAGCAGCCCCTTCTACCTAGCGGGAGGACTGGATACGCAGTATTTT. This rearrangement joins TRBV6-2 or TRBV6-3 to TRBJ2-3; 11 nucleotides match TRBD2. The germline CDR1 and CDR2 sequences are MNHEY and SVGEGT. The CDR3 loop spans 17 amino acids. V lost 6 bases to trimming and J lost 6 bases; unmatched junction nucleotides: 14.

J is TRBJ2-7 and V is TRBV6-1; D remains unclear. With 5 bases removed from V and 1 base from J, the gap between germline ends came to 3 bases. The CDR3 spans 11 residues. Germline V gene data show CDR1 as MNHNS and CDR2 as SASEGT. This CDR3 reads CASSPSYEQYF. The DNA of the CDR3 is TGTGCCAGCAGTCCATCCTACGAGCAGTACTTC.